Detailed here is one T cell receptor beta chain. The antigen is undetermined. The table came from immunoSEQ multiplex PCR; TCRdb's copy has only in-frame clones and leaves some out. The sample yields under 1,900,000 clones, about 98.5% seen once. The sample comes from a study of shared clonotypes between healthy human individuals. The study, taken as a whole, reports: In general, naive subsets displayed greater estimated richness than memory subsets did.

V was shortened by 0 bases and J by 2 bases, with 12 bases between the two germline ends. CDR1 is SGHNT, CDR2 YYREEE, per germline (reference sequence). The CDR3 is made up of 15 amino acids. V is TRBV5-4 and J is TRBJ2-7; TRBD2 is a possible D gene (7 bases). The TCR comes from a young man in good health. Sequencing used naive CD4+ T cells sorted from blood. Subset here: CD45RA+ positively selected. The CDR3 sequence: CASSLEGGGAYEQYF. The CDR3 nucleotides read TGTGCCAGCAGCTTGGAGGGAGGGGGTGCCTACGAGCAGTACTTC.